The source of this T cell receptor beta chain is a study of blood T cell repertoires in COVID-19. In the study overall: PBMCs, B-cell-depleted T cells, or T cells provided the cDNA or gDNA that made up the material.

Original processing methods: Nucleated cell number was recorded as an estimate derived from reference gene primer amplification. Profiled with immunoSEQ multiplex PCR; TCRdb holds only in-frame clones, not every one. The D gene and trimming were derived from the DNA, and the V and J assignments and clone size from that table. The table shows roughly 100,000 clones, with 85% occurring only once. Per the germline V gene, CDR1 is LNHDA and CDR2 is SQIVND (reference sequence). The CDR3 has 16 amino acids. Losses at the gene ends were 3 bases for V and 6 bases for J; bases not matched to a gene: 11. This clonotype originated in a man over 45 with acute or convalescent COVID-19. The chain recombines TRBV19 with TRBJ1-2; TRBD1 agrees at 9 bases. The sequenced sample was peripheral blood. This chain's CDR3 is CASSMFGQGPSDGYTF. The CDR3 DNA reads TGTGCCAGTAGTATGTTTGGACAGGGGCCCTCGGATGGCTACACCTTC.